A single sample is the source of the 28 T cell receptor beta chains below, sequenced in a study of T cell changes during pregnancy in multiple sclerosis. Using immunoSEQ multiplex PCR, the repertoire was profiled, and TCRdb retains in-frame clones only, with some absent. The sample contains about 87,000 clones, 90% to 95% of which appear only once. Sequencing was performed on peripheral blood, taken in the third trimester of pregnancy. The receptor source for this set is a female donor in good health, enrolled as a control in a pregnancy study.

The J gene is TRBJ2-7, the V gene TRBV5-1; TRBD2 matches at 15 bases. The CDR3 has 18 amino acids. The V and J ends lost 3 bases and 0 bases, in that order; junction bases with no gene match: 7. Germline CDR1 reads SGHRS; CDR2 reads YFSETQ. The CDR3 DNA sequence: TGCGCCAGCAGCTCAAGGGGGACTAGCGGGAGGAGCTCCTACGAGCAGTACTTC. Translating gives CASSSRGTSGRSSYEQYF.

The chain uses TRBV11-2 and TRBJ2-7, with D possibly TRBD1 on 8 matching bases. CDR1 and CDR2 (germline): SGHAT, FQNNGV. The CDR3 consists of 15 residues. Trimming cost V 4 bases and J 5 bases, with 18 bases left between them. CDR3 residues: CASSSTGGAGHEQYF. In nucleotides, the CDR3 is TGTGCCAGCAGCTCCACAGGGGGGGCCGGTCACGAGCAGTACTTC.

The chain employs TRBV11-2 and TRBJ2-7; 9 nucleotides line up with TRBD2. The CDR3 spans 16 residues. Trimming removed 5 bases from V and 5 bases from J; junction bases left unmatched: 13. Germline V gene lookup returns CDR1 SGHAT and CDR2 FQNNGV. CDR3 amino acids: CASSPRQAGGVHEQYF. The CDR3 DNA follows: TGTGCCAGCAGCCCCCGCCAGGCGGGAGGGGTCCACGAGCAGTACTTC. Variable domain in full (rest from reference TRBV11-2 and TRBJ2-7): EAGVAQSPRYKIIEKRQSVAFWCNPISGHATLYWYQQILGQGPKLLIQFQNNGVVDDSQLPKDRFSAERLKGVDSTLKIQPAKLEDSAVYLCASSPRQAGGVHEQYFGPGTRLTVT.

This chain joins TRBV5-8 and TRBJ1-1; TRBD1 might be the D (6 bases). Looked up from germline, CDR1 is SGHTS and CDR2 is YDEGEE. With 4 bases removed from V and 10 bases from J, the gap between germline ends came to 14 bases. The CDR3 has 12 residues. The DNA for the CDR3 is TGTGCCAGCAGCCTTGACAGGCTTACAGCTTTCTTT. Its protein is CASSLDRLTAFF.

This clone appeared a single time. The V gene is TRBV10-3, the J gene TRBJ1-1; 9 bases fit TRBD1. V was clipped by 7 bases and J by 5 bases; unmatched bases: 8. Germline CDR1 and CDR2: ENHRY and SYGVKD. The CDR3 loop spans 14 amino acids. The CDR3 here is CAIKVGTGSTEAFF. The DNA of the CDR3 is TGTGCCATCAAGGTCGGGACAGGGAGTACTGAAGCTTTCTTT.

The chain uses TRBV2 and TRBJ1-4; weak D call: TRBD1 (6 bases). The CDR3 runs 15 residues. Germline CDR1 reads SNHLY; CDR2 reads FYNNEI. The V gene lost 8 bases and the J gene lost 10 bases, with 23 bases spanning the gap. The CDR3 loop is CASSPRTDSYGKLFF. The DNA for the CDR3 is TGTGCCAGCTCCCCACGGACAGATAGCTATGGAAAACTGTTTTTT.

This sequence joins TRBV21-1 and TRBJ2-4; the table's TRBD1 call for D was not verified on the DNA. TRBV21-1 is a pseudogene segment. CDR3 length equals 18 residues. The CDR3 DNA reads as TGTGCCAGCAGCAATTTGATACAGGTCCCCAGGAACAAAAACATTCAGTACTTC. Its protein product is CASSNLIQVPRNKNIQYF.

The V gene is TRBV7-9, the J gene TRBJ1-2; TRBD1 matches 7 bases. Germline assignment: CDR1 SEHNR and CDR2 FQNEAQ (reference sequence). This CDR3 has 13 amino acids. The V and J ends lost 0 bases and 7 bases, in that order; junction bases with no gene match: 2. The DNA for the CDR3 is TGTGCCAGCAGCTTAGCCGACAGGGCTGGCTACACCTTC. It translates to CASSLADRAGYTF.

This chain connects TRBV7-9 to TRBJ2-5; TRBD2 aligns across 10 bases. Germline values: CDR1 SEHNR, CDR2 FQNEAQ (reference sequence). V was pared by 6 bases and J by 5 bases, with 9 bases of the junction left unmatched. The CDR3 loop spans 15 amino acids. CDR3 in DNA: TGTGCCAGCAGTACCTTAAGGACTAGCGGTGAGACCCAGTACTTC. Amino acid sequence: CASSTLRTSGETQYF.

The CDR3 protein is CAWTIAGGPLQQFF. The CDR3 bases are TGTGCCTGGACCATAGCGGGAGGGCCCCTGCAGCAGTTCTTC. J is TRBJ2-1 and V is TRBV30; 11 bases are shared with TRBD2. V lost 4 bases to trimming and J lost 11 bases; unmatched junction nucleotides: 10. Germline lookup yields CDR1 GTSNPN and CDR2 SVGIG (reference sequence). The CDR3 has 14 residues.

The J gene is TRBJ1-2, the V gene TRBV4-1; D possibly corresponds to TRBD1 (5 bases). The CDR3 sequence is 14 residues long. V dropped 4 bases and J dropped 4 bases, with 13 bases sitting between them. Looked up from germline, CDR1 is MGHRA and CDR2 is YSYEKL. CDR3 nucleotides: TGCGCCAGCAGCCCTGGGCGGGGGAGCTATGGCTACACCTTC. Translated, it gives CASSPGRGSYGYTF.

About this clone itself: The same CDR3 arises from other DNA sequences in this sample as well. V is TRBV5-1 and J is TRBJ2-7, with TRBD1 matching 10 bases. V gave up 4 bases and J gave up 3 bases; unmatched junction bases: 4. CDR1 is SGHRS and CDR2 is YFSETQ in the germline V gene. The CDR3 runs to 14 residues. CDR3 in amino acids: CASSRTGGSYEQYF. For the CDR3, the DNA is TGCGCCAGCAGCCGGACAGGGGGAAGCTACGAGCAGTACTTC.

The V call is TRBV28, the J call TRBJ2-5; the match to TRBD2 covers 12 bases. CDR3 length: 17 amino acids. V lost 6 bases, J lost 0 bases, and 8 bases stayed unmatched. CDR1 is MDHEN and CDR2 is SYDVKM in the germline V gene. The CDR3 DNA follows: TGTGCCAGCAGCACCCCCCGACTAGCGGGGGACCAAGAGACCCAGTACTTC. This encodes CASSTPRLAGDQETQYF.

The chain is built from TRBV28 and TRBJ2-7, with D possibly matching TRBD2 (5 bases). V was trimmed by 1 base and J by 3 bases, leaving 10 bases between them. Germline V gives CDR1 MDHEN, CDR2 SYDVKM. The CDR3 contains 14 residues. The CDR3 bases are TGTGCCAGCAGTTTATCGGGATTCAGCTACGAGCAGTACTTC. Its translation is CASSLSGFSYEQYF.

Only a few counts were recorded for this clone. V gene TRBV6-5 combines with J gene TRBJ1-5; TRBD1 matches at 9 bases. With 4 bases clipped from V and 3 bases from J, the junction kept 4 bases outside the gene matches. Germline V gene data show CDR1 as MNHEY and CDR2 as SVGAGI. The CDR3 is made up of 15 amino acids. For the CDR3, the DNA is TGTGCCAGCAGTTCCCGGGACAGGGCCAATCAGCCCCAGCATTTT. Its translation is CASSSRDRANQPQHF.

Only one count was recorded for this clone. The chain employs TRBV15 and TRBJ2-2; tentative D call: TRBD2 (6 bases). Deletions cut 2 bases from V and 2 bases from J, with 9 bases between. The CDR3 has 15 amino acids. The germline CDR1 and CDR2 sequences are LNHNV and YYDKDF (reference sequence). The CDR3 protein is CATSRRDFNTGELFF. The CDR3 bases are TGTGCCACCAGCAGACGGGACTTCAACACCGGGGAGCTGTTTTTT.

V and J are TRBV29-1 and TRBJ2-1; a weak D match, TRBD1 (6 bases). Germline V gives CDR1 SQVTM, CDR2 ANQGSEA. Trimming cost V 3 bases and J 0 bases, with 12 bases left between them. This CDR3 is 15 amino acids long. The CDR3 nucleotides are TGCAGCGTTGATACAGGGTTTAGCTCCTACAATGAGCAGTTCTTC. This translates into CSVDTGFSSYNEQFF.

The rearrangement links TRBV6-5 to TRBJ2-5; weak D call: TRBD1 (6 bases). Germline V CDR1 and CDR2: MNHEY, SVGAGI. Trimming shortened V by 5 bases and J by 0 bases, and 10 bases separated the two germline ends. The CDR3 runs to 14 residues. The CDR3 nucleotides read TGTGCCAGCAGTACAGGACAGAACCAAGAGACCCAGTACTTC. Residues: CASSTGQNQETQYF.

This rearrangement joins TRBV19 to TRBJ2-3, with 11 positions matching TRBD1. The CDR3 is 14 amino acids. CDR1 is LNHDA and CDR2 is SQIVND in the germline V gene (reference sequence). Germline trimming cut 4 bases from V and 6 bases from J; bases unmatched to any gene: 3. The CDR3 sequence: CASSTGQGADTQYF. The CDR3 bases are TGTGCCAGTAGTACCGGACAGGGGGCGGATACGCAGTATTTT.

The chain couples TRBV7-2 to TRBJ2-7; maybe TRBD1 (6 bases). Trimming took off 1 base at V and 2 bases at J, with 18 bases between the two ends. The CDR3 is 17 amino acids. CDR1 is SGHTA and CDR2 is FQGNSA in the germline V gene. The CDR3 bases are TGTGCCAGCAGCTTAGGTGGGGGCCCCGCAAGGGCCTACGAGCAGTACTTC. It yields the protein CASSLGGGPARAYEQYF.

This chain joins TRBV28 and TRBJ1-5; D unclear. Germline values: CDR1 MDHEN, CDR2 SYDVKM. The CDR3 contains 16 residues. The V gene lost 4 bases and the J gene lost 2 bases, with 15 bases spanning the gap. The CDR3: CASSSRTAGGNQPQHF. CDR3 in DNA: TGTGCCAGCAGTTCCCGGACGGCCGGGGGCAATCAGCCCCAGCATTTT.

This sequence joins TRBV5-1 and TRBJ2-3; the D gene is possibly TRBD1 (6 bases). V dropped 3 bases and J dropped 4 bases, with 12 bases sitting between them. This CDR3 comprises 14 residues. Germline lookup yields CDR1 SGHRS and CDR2 YFSETQ. The CDR3 loop is CASSSGAGADTQYF. CDR3 DNA: TGCGCCAGCAGCTCAGGGGCGGGTGCAGATACGCAGTATTTT. Supplemented by reference TRBV5-1 and TRBJ2-3, the full variable domain reads KAGVTQTPRYLIKTRGQQVTLSCSPISGHRSVSWYQQTPGQGLQFLFEYFSETQRNKGNFPGRFSGRQFSNSRSEMNVSTLELGDSALYLCASSSGAGADTQYFGPGTRLTVL.

The chain uses TRBV19 and TRBJ2-2; D is possibly TRBD1 (6 bases). Trimming stripped 5 bases from V and 1 base from J, with 8 bases between. Germline V gives CDR1 LNHDA, CDR2 SQIVND (reference sequence). The CDR3 extends over 14 amino acids. CDR3 residues: CASSRQVNTGELFF. The CDR3 DNA follows: TGTGCCAGTAGTCGACAGGTGAACACCGGGGAGCTGTTTTTT.

The sample holds a few counts of this clone. The chain combines TRBV7-9 with TRBJ1-1; D is possibly TRBD1 (6 bases). The V end lost 0 bases, the J end lost 7 bases, and 9 bases lay between the germline ends. The germline CDR1 and CDR2 sequences are SEHNR and FQNEAQ (reference sequence). This CDR3 has 13 amino acids. CDR3 in amino acids: CASSLAGAREAFF. The CDR3 DNA reads as TGTGCCAGCAGCTTAGCGGGGGCCCGTGAAGCTTTCTTT.

This sequence joins TRBV6-4 and TRBJ2-1; 11 bases fit TRBD2. CDR3 size: 15 residues. Germline V lookup: CDR1 MRHNA, CDR2 SNTAGT. V lost 3 bases and J lost 6; bases outside the gene matches: 4. CDR3 residues: CASSELAGEPNEQFF. In DNA, the CDR3 is TGTGCCAGCAGTGAACTAGCGGGAGAACCCAATGAGCAGTTCTTC.

J is TRBJ2-3 and V is TRBV5-1; TRBD1 agrees at 7 bases. CDR1 and CDR2 from the germline V gene are SGHRS and YFSETQ. CDR3 length equals 15 residues. The V segment lost 4 bases and the J segment 0 bases; nucleotides outside the gene matches: 5. CDR3 in amino acids: CASSPQTGSTDTQYF. DNA for the CDR3: TGCGCCAGCAGCCCCCAGACAGGGAGCACAGATACGCAGTATTTT. The variable domain in full, completed from reference TRBV5-1 and TRBJ2-3, reads KAGVTQTPRYLIKTRGQQVTLSCSPISGHRSVSWYQQTPGQGLQFLFEYFSETQRNKGNFPGRFSGRQFSNSRSEMNVSTLELGDSALYLCASSPQTGSTDTQYFGPGTRLTVL.

This chain's CDR3 is CASSLYPQGARDTIYF. CDR3 nucleotides: TGTGCCAGCAGCTTATACCCACAGGGGGCGCGGGACACCATATATTTT. J is TRBJ1-3 and V is TRBV5-4, with 9 bases fitting TRBD1. V shed 2 bases, J shed 8 bases, and the junction held 11 bases outside the gene matches. The CDR3 is made up of 16 amino acids. Germline V gene data show CDR1 as SGHNT and CDR2 as YYREEE (reference sequence).

This clone is a singleton in its sample. This chain links TRBV7-7 with TRBJ1-3, with no clear D. The ends were cut back, 5 bases at V and 6 bases at J, with 17 bases in the middle. The CDR3 is 15 amino acids. Germline CDR1 reads SSHAT; CDR2 reads FNYEAQ (reference sequence). CDR3 amino acids: CASSLGPGDENTIYF. The CDR3 DNA reads as TGTGCCAGCAGCCTAGGGCCGGGAGACGAAAACACCATATATTTT. The full variable domain, with the rest looked up from reference TRBV7-7 and TRBJ1-3, is GAGVSQSPRYKVTKRGQDVTLRCDPISSHATLYWYQQALGQGPEFLTYFNYEAQPDKSGLPSDRFSAERPEGSISTLTIQRTEQRDSAMYRCASSLGPGDENTIYFGEGSWLTVV.